Presented here are 25 T cell receptor beta chains from one specimen sequenced in a study of blood T cell repertoires in COVID-19 (dated by TCRdb to the early 2020s). The library was made by the immunoSEQ multiplex PCR assay. TCRdb re-hosts the immuneACCESS table, in-frame sequences only. Its copies lack some clones; in the studies checked, an unresolved V gene accounts for under half of them, and the cause for the rest is not known. Counted in this sample were 280,000 or so clones; 80% to 90% of them appeared once. The ten largest clones add up to 8% to 9.5% of the sample. Sequencing used peripheral blood. The receptors were gathered from a woman between 50 and 59 years old who had recovered from COVID-19.

The genes are TRBV28 and TRBJ1-2; D gene uncertain. Trimming took 1 base from V and 4 from J, leaving 13 bases between them. Germline V lookup: CDR1 MDHEN, CDR2 SYDVKM. This CDR3 region has 15 residues. The CDR3 DNA reads as TGTGCCAGCAGTTTATCCGCAGGCCTAACCTATGGCTACACCTTC. Its translation is CASSLSAGLTYGYTF.

V and J are TRBV5-6 and TRBJ2-1; D gene ambiguous. Between the trimmed V and J ends, which lost 5 bases and 5 bases, there was a span of 14 bases. The CDR3 is 14 amino acids. Germline V CDR1 and CDR2: SGHDT, YYEEEE. CDR3 in amino acids: CASSPTAAHNEQFF. The CDR3 nucleotides are TGTGCCAGCAGTCCCACGGCAGCGCACAATGAGCAGTTCTTC.

V usage is TRBV18 and J usage is TRBJ2-7, with D perhaps TRBD2 (6 bases). V was shortened by 3 bases and J by 2 bases, with 11 bases between the two germline ends. Germline CDR1 and CDR2: KGHSH and LQKENI. This CDR3 region has 14 residues. The CDR3, as DNA: TGTGCCAGCTCACCTACTCCTAGCGCCTACGAGCAGTACTTC. This encodes CASSPTPSAYEQYF.

Only one count was recorded for this clone. The rearrangement uses TRBV6-5 and TRBJ1-1; D perhaps matches TRBD1 (5 bases). Trimming left V 0 bases short and J 4 bases short, with 12 bases between. Germline-derived CDR1 and CDR2 are MNHEY and SVGAGI. The CDR3 spans 15 residues. CDR3 sequence: CASSYSGQGGTEAFF. The CDR3 DNA reads TGTGCCAGCAGTTACTCGGGGCAGGGTGGCACTGAAGCTTTCTTT.

The chain combines TRBV24-1 with TRBJ2-7; D uncertain. The CDR3 consists of 12 residues. Trimming removed 9 bases from V and 0 bases from J, with 8 bases in between. Germline-derived CDR1 and CDR2 are KGHDR and SFDVKD. In nucleotides, the CDR3 is TGTGCCACCTCTAGTAGCTCCTACGAGCAGTACTTC. This sequence encodes CATSSSSYEQYF.

The J gene is TRBJ2-7, the V gene TRBV25-1; D is perhaps TRBD1 (5 bases). The V end lost 10 bases, the J end lost 0 bases, and 13 bases lay between the germline ends. CDR3 length: 13 residues. CDR1 MGHDK and CDR2 SYGVNS come from the germline V gene. As DNA, the CDR3 is TGTGCCACCAGGGAAGGCATCTCCTACGAGCAGTACTTC. Translation gives CATREGISYEQYF.

V is TRBV6-1 and J is TRBJ2-3; 10 nucleotides align to TRBD2. The V gene end was trimmed by 1 base and the J gene end by 0 bases; junction bases not matched to a gene: 16. The CDR3 sequence is 21 residues long. CDR1 MNHNS and CDR2 SASEGT come from the germline V gene. CDR3 amino acids: CASSEVVVSGGVRSSTDTQYF. The CDR3 DNA is TGTGCCAGCAGTGAAGTAGTGGTAAGCGGGGGGGTTCGTTCTAGCACAGATACGCAGTATTTT.

The chain carries TRBV11-2 and TRBJ1-1; D unresolved. Germline V lookup: CDR1 SGHAT, CDR2 FQNNGV. Trimming shortened V by 1 base and J by 5 bases, and 8 bases separated the two germline ends. The CDR3 has 13 amino acids. In DNA, the CDR3 is TGTGCCAGCAGCTTAGGGCGGCAAACTGAAGCTTTCTTT. This encodes CASSLGRQTEAFF. Full variable domain (missing parts from reference TRBV11-2 and TRBJ1-1): EAGVAQSPRYKIIEKRQSVAFWCNPISGHATLYWYQQILGQGPKLLIQFQNNGVVDDSQLPKDRFSAERLKGVDSTLKIQPAKLEDSAVYLCASSLGRQTEAFFGQGTRLTVV.

This chain joins TRBV19 and TRBJ1-1; 7 bases are shared with TRBD1. Germline CDR1 is LNHDA and CDR2 is SQIVND (reference sequence). This CDR3 comprises 14 residues. Losses at the gene ends were 7 bases for V and 3 bases for J; bases not matched to a gene: 8. This CDR3 reads CASTQTGTYTEAFF. CDR3 coding DNA: TGTGCCAGTACCCAGACAGGGACGTACACTGAAGCTTTCTTT.

The rearrangement joins TRBV7-3 to TRBJ1-1; perhaps TRBD1 as D (5 bases). CDR1 and CDR2 (germline): SGHTA, FQGTGA. Between the trimmed V and J ends, which lost 5 bases and 0 bases, there was a span of 16 bases. The CDR3 is made up of 16 amino acids. This CDR3 reads CASSPFGGAMNTEAFF. CDR3 DNA sequence: TGTGCCAGCAGCCCCTTCGGGGGTGCAATGAACACTGAAGCTTTCTTT.

On this clone: Other DNA sequences within the sample encode an identical CDR3. The chain combines TRBV3-1 (or the pseudogene TRBV3-2) with TRBJ1-4, with a possible D match to TRBD1 (6 bases). Germline CDR1 is LGHDT and CDR2 is YNNKEL (reference sequence). The CDR3 loop spans 16 amino acids. Deletions cut 0 bases from V and 4 bases from J, with 12 bases between. The CDR3 region is CASSQDETGDNEKLFF. The CDR3 region has the DNA TGTGCCAGCAGCCAAGATGAGACAGGAGATAATGAAAAACTGTTTTTT.

The V and J genes are TRBV30 and TRBJ1-3, with D hard to call. Between the trimmed V and J ends, which lost 1 base and 2 bases, there was a span of 21 bases. Germline V lookup: CDR1 GTSNPN, CDR2 SVGIG (reference sequence). The CDR3 consists of 18 residues. The CDR3 loop is CAWSDAGPGLRAGNTIYF. DNA for the CDR3: TGTGCCTGGAGTGATGCCGGTCCGGGCCTGAGGGCTGGAAACACCATATATTTT.

This CDR3 is CASSPPGFQETQYF. The CDR3 bases are TGTGCCAGCAGCCCCCCGGGTTTTCAAGAGACCCAGTACTTC. The chain joins TRBV7-3 to TRBJ2-5, with unresolved D. CDR3 length equals 14 residues. Trimming pared 5 bases from V and 2 bases from J, leaving 12 bases between. From germline, CDR1 is SGHTA and CDR2 FQGTGA.

This clone was observed a single time. This chain connects TRBV11-3 to TRBJ2-1, with 10 bases aligning to TRBD1. Germline CDR1 reads SGHNT; CDR2 reads YENEEA. Trimming cost V 5 bases and J 9 bases; bases outside gene matches: 10. The CDR3 runs to 15 residues. The CDR3 DNA follows: TGTGCCAGCAGCCCCTCCGGGACAGGGGCTGGTGAGCAGTTCTTC. Its translation: CASSPSGTGAGEQFF.

V is TRBV28 and J is TRBJ1-1; 9 bases match TRBD1. The germline V gene has CDR1 MDHEN and CDR2 SYDVKM. The CDR3 extends over 14 amino acids. V lost 1 base to trimming and J lost 5 bases; unmatched junction nucleotides: 2. The CDR3 here is CASSLFDRGTEAFF. In DNA, the CDR3 is TGTGCCAGCAGTTTATTCGACAGGGGGACTGAAGCTTTCTTT. Combining the CDR3 with reference TRBV28 and TRBJ1-1 gives the whole variable domain DVKVTQSSRYLVKRTGEKVFLECVQDMDHENMFWYRQDPGLGLRLIYFSYDVKMKEKGDIPEGYSVSREKKERFSLILESASTNQTSMYLCASSLFDRGTEAFFGQGTRLTVV.

Only one count was recorded for this clone. The V gene is TRBV12-3 or TRBV12-4, the J gene TRBJ1-2, with 9 bases aligning to TRBD1. This CDR3 contains 13 residues. Germline trimming cut 5 bases from V and 7 bases from J; bases unmatched to any gene: 5. CDR3 coding DNA: TGTGCCAGCAGTAAACAGGGGGCGGTTGGCTACACCTTC. Encoded protein: CASSKQGAVGYTF.

This clone was counted a single time. The chain combines TRBV5-4 with TRBJ2-4; tentatively, D is TRBD1 (7 bases). Trimming cost V 4 bases and J 4 bases, with 15 bases left between them. The CDR3 contains 15 residues. CDR1 SGHNT and CDR2 YYREEE come from the germline V gene (reference sequence). The CDR3 loop is CASSEQTGTKNIQYF. The CDR3 nucleotides are TGTGCCAGCAGCGAACAGACAGGGACTAAAAACATTCAGTACTTC.

V usage is TRBV4-3 and J usage is TRBJ1-2; D is ambiguous. Germline values: CDR1 LGHNA, CDR2 YSLEER. CDR3 length equals 16 residues. V lost 0 bases and J lost 4, with 15 bases in between. The CDR3 is CASSQDPVQLPYGYTF. The CDR3 nucleotides read TGCGCCAGCAGCCAAGATCCCGTACAGCTCCCCTATGGCTACACCTTC.

This clone was observed a single time. The V and J genes are TRBV19 and TRBJ1-1; D gene ambiguous. This CDR3 is built from 14 residues. The V end was cut by 3 bases, the J end by 0 bases, with 8 bases between. Germline CDR1 is LNHDA and CDR2 is SQIVND (reference sequence). The CDR3 bases are TGTGCCAGTAGTATGGGGAGGCTGAACACTGAAGCTTTCTTT. Amino acids: CASSMGRLNTEAFF.

The chain uses TRBV12-3 or TRBV12-4 and TRBJ2-7; no firm D call. Trimming shortened V by 8 bases and J by 0 bases, and 8 bases separated the two germline ends. The CDR3 has 12 residues. The CDR3 bases are TGTGCCAGCGGAGCCAGCTCCTACGAGCAGTACTTC. Translation: CASGASSYEQYF.

The gene calls are TRBV19 and TRBJ1-3, with D unclear. Trimming stripped 3 bases from V and 0 bases from J, with 15 bases between. This CDR3 has 17 residues. Germline lookup yields CDR1 LNHDA and CDR2 SQIVND (reference sequence). The CDR3 reads CASSMGLVDYSGNTIYF. As DNA, the CDR3 is TGTGCCAGTAGTATGGGATTGGTGGACTACTCTGGAAACACCATATATTTT.

The genes are TRBV7-3 and TRBJ2-5; TRBD1 is a possible D gene (6 bases). Germline values: CDR1 SGHTA, CDR2 FQGTGA. The length of the CDR3 is 14 residues. With 5 bases removed from V and 4 bases from J, the gap between germline ends came to 14 bases. CDR3 nucleotides: TGTGCCAGCAGCCCAACAGGGTACGGAGAGACCCAGTACTTC. It codes for CASSPTGYGETQYF.

V is TRBV6-2 or TRBV6-3 and J is TRBJ2-7, with D possibly being TRBD2 (7 bases). There are 16 residues in the CDR3. V was shortened by 2 bases and J by 1 base, with 15 bases between the two germline ends. CDR1 MNHEY and CDR2 SVGEGT come from the germline V gene. CDR3 nucleotides: TGTGCCAGCAGTTACGGTCGGGGGGCTCGGTCCTACGAGCAGTACTTC. Protein sequence: CASSYGRGARSYEQYF.

The J gene is TRBJ2-3, the V gene TRBV2, with 9 positions matching TRBD1. CDR3 length: 15 amino acids. Germline CDR1 reads SNHLY; CDR2 reads FYNNEI. The J segment lost 2 bases and the V segment lost 4 bases, leaving 4 bases of the junction unmatched. This CDR3 reads CASSGGTGYTDTQYF. The CDR3 DNA is TGTGCCAGCAGTGGCGGGACAGGGTACACAGATACGCAGTATTTT.

The genes are TRBV4-3 and TRBJ1-6, with D possibly TRBD1 on 5 matching bases. Trimming cost V 0 bases and J 7 bases, with 7 bases left between them. Germline V lookup: CDR1 LGHNA, CDR2 YSLEER. The CDR3 has 14 residues. The CDR3: CASSQDGANSPLHF. CDR3 bases: TGCGCCAGCAGCCAAGATGGGGCAAATTCACCCCTCCACTTT.